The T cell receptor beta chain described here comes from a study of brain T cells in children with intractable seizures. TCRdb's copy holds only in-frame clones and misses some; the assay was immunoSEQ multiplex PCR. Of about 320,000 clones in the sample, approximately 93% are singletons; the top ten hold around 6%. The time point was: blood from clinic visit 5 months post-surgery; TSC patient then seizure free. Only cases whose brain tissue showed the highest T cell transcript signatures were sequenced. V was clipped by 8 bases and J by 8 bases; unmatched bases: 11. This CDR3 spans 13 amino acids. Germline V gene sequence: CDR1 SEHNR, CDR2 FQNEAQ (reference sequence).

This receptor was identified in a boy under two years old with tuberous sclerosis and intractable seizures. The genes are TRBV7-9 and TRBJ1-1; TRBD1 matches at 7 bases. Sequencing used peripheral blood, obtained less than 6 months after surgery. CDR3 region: CASLRQGRREAFF. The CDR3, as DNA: TGTGCCAGCCTTAGACAGGGACGGAGAGAAGCTTTCTTT.